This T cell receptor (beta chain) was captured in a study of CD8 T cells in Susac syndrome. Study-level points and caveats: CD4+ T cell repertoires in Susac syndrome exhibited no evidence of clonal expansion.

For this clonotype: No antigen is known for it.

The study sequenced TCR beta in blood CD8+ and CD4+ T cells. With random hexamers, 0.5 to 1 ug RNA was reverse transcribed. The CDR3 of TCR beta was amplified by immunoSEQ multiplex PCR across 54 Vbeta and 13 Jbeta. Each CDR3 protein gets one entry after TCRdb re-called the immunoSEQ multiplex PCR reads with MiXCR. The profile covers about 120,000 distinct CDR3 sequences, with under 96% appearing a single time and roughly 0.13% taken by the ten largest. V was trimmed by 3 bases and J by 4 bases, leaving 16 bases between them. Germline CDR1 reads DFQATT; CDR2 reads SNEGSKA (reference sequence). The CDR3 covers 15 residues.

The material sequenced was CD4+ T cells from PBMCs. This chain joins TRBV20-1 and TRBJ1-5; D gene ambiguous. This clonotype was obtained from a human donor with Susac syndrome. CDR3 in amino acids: CSASEQQAFNQPQHF. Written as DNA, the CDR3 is TGCAGTGCTAGTGAGCAGCAGGCCTTTAATCAGCCCCAGCATTTT.